These 13 T cell receptor beta chains were all obtained from the same sample, sequenced in a study of tumor-infiltrating lymphocytes in primary liver carcinoma. Both RNA and DNA were isolated together from approximately 20-30 mg of bulk tissue that had not been sorted. The researchers produced TCR beta cDNA from 500 to 550 ng total RNA with a constant-region primer. Nested multiplex PCR, run for three rounds with slightly modified ARM-PCR, yielded TCR beta libraries. Both of the initial two PCR rounds ran for 10 cycles and employed TRBV1-TRBV30 forward primers alongside a C-beta reverse primer. MiXCR was run by TCRdb on the multiplex PCR reads, yielding one entry per CDR3 protein. Of roughly 80,000 distinct CDR3 sequences listed, about 75% are singletons. Sequenced: tumor-adjacent normal liver tissue. Receptors originate from a man aged 40-50 years with primary liver carcinoma and hepatitis B virus infection.

The chain recombines TRBV30 with TRBJ2-1, with 9 nucleotides matching TRBD2. The germline CDR1 and CDR2 sequences are GTSNPN and SVGIG (reference sequence). V shed 2 bases, J shed 7 bases, and the junction held 6 bases outside the gene matches. The length of the CDR3 is 14 residues. CDR3 DNA sequence: TGTGCCTGGAGTAGCGGGAGGTGGTTAAATGAGCAGTTCTTC. This gives the protein CAWSSGRWLNEQFF. The whole variable domain, remainder taken from reference TRBV30 and TRBJ2-1, is SQTIHQWPATLVQPVGSPLSLECTVEGTSNPNLYWYRQAAGRGLQLLFYSVGIGQISSEVPQNLSASRPQDRQFILSSKKLLLSDSGFYLCAWSSGRWLNEQFFGPGTRLTVL.

To note about this clonotype: Its ends do not fully match the called genes, so a read error is possible. The V gene is TRBV9, the J gene TRBJ2-3; 11 nucleotides agree with TRBD2. From germline, CDR1 is SGDLS and CDR2 YYNGEE. The CDR3 totals 16 residues. The CDR3: CASSVLAGGSTDMQYF. The CDR3 DNA sequence: TGTGCCAGCAGCGTCCTAGCGGGAGGAAGCACGGATATGCAGTATTTT.

About this clonotype: Since the CDR3 does not end with the conserved phenylalanine or tryptophan, this likely comes from a read error. The J gene is TRBJ2-7, the V gene TRBV7-9; D possibly corresponds to TRBD1 (7 bases). Trimming took 5 bases from V and 2 from J, leaving 19 bases between them. Germline V gene data show CDR1 as SEHNR and CDR2 as FQNEAQ (reference sequence). This CDR3 has 16 amino acids. The CDR3 nucleotides are TGTGCCAGCAGCCCTGTCATGGAGGGGGCCCCCTACGAGCAGTACATC. Translating gives CASSPVMEGAPYEQYI.

This clonotype occurred a few times. The V and J genes are TRBV10-2 and TRBJ2-1; 7 nucleotides match TRBD2. The CDR3 extends over 12 amino acids. V shed 5 bases, J shed 8 bases, and the junction held 3 bases outside the gene matches. Per the germline V gene, CDR1 is WSHSY and CDR2 is SAAADI. The CDR3 nucleotides are TGCGCCAGCAGTTGGACTAGGGATGAGCAGTTCTTC. Translated, it gives CASSWTRDEQFF.

On this clonotype itself: Just one base apart from a much larger clone, this may be a read error. The V and J genes are TRBV28 and TRBJ1-2, with a weak D call TRBD1 (5 bases). The V end was cut by 7 bases, the J end by 3 bases, with 21 bases between. This CDR3 comprises 16 residues. Germline V gives CDR1 MDHEN, CDR2 SYDVKM. The CDR3 region is CASTSLGSGRDYGYTF. For the CDR3, the DNA is TGTGCCAGCACCTCCCTAGGATCAGGGCGTGACTATGGCTACACCTTC.

Sample share makes this clonotype medium-sized (0.01 to 0.1%). The rearrangement joins TRBV29-1 to TRBJ2-5; tentatively, D is TRBD2 (6 bases). The V gene's germline CDR1 is SQVTM and CDR2 ANQGSEA. V lost 1 base to trimming and J lost 8 bases, with 14 bases between them. The CDR3 spans 13 residues. CDR3 region: CSVEGPPGVTQYF. The CDR3 region has the DNA TGCAGCGTTGAAGGACCGCCGGGGGTCACCCAGTACTTC. The entire variable domain, with the rest obtained from reference TRBV29-1 and TRBJ2-5, is as follows: SAVISQKPSRDICQRGTSLTIQCQVDSQVTMMFWYRQQPGQSLTLIATANQGSEATYESGFVIDKFPISRPNLTFSTLTVSNMSPEDSSIYLCSVEGPPGVTQYFGPGTRLLVL.

Points on this clonotype: A much larger clonotype is one base distant, so this may be a read error. The rearrangement joins TRBV5-1 to TRBJ2-7; 16 nucleotides agree with TRBD2. CDR3 length: 16 residues. Germline CDR1 is SGHRS and CDR2 is YFSETQ. Here the CDR3 reads CANSPGLAGGGYEQYF. The CDR3 region has the DNA TGCGCCAACAGCCCGGGACTAGCGGGAGGGGGCTACGAGCAGTACTTC.

This clonotype was seen repeatedly, ten times or more. The chain carries TRBV29-1 and TRBJ1-2; TRBD1 might be the D (6 bases). Germline-derived CDR1 and CDR2 are SQVTM and ANQGSEA. There are 11 residues in the CDR3. Trimming stripped 4 bases from V and 6 bases from J, with 9 bases between. CDR3: CSVARGDGYTF. The CDR3 nucleotides are TGCAGCGTTGCCAGGGGAGATGGCTACACCTTC.

This clonotype came up many times. CDR3 sequence (DNA): TGTGCCAGCAGTCCGCAGGGCGGCGGGGAGCTGTTTTTT. This sequence encodes CASSPQGGGELFF. This chain joins TRBV6-2 or TRBV6-3 and TRBJ2-2; D possibly corresponds to TRBD1 (5 bases). The CDR3 extends over 13 amino acids. Trimming removed 5 bases at V and 7 bases at J, with 11 bases between. Per the germline V gene, CDR1 is MNHEY and CDR2 is SVGEGT.

About this clonotype: A single base separates this from a much larger clone, so it may be a read error. This chain links TRBV28 with TRBJ1-1, with 9 positions matching TRBD1. The CDR3 runs 15 residues. In germline, CDR1 is MDHEN, CDR2 SYDVKM. The CDR3 DNA is TGTGCCAGCAGTTTCCCGGGACAGGGACGATATGAAGCTTCCTTT. Protein: CASSFPGQGRYEASF. Looking up the rest from reference TRBV28 and TRBJ1-1 gives the full variable domain: DVKVTQSSRYLVKRTGEKVFLECVQDMDHENMFWYRQDPGLGLRLIYFSYDVKMKEKGDIPEGYSVSREKKERFSLILESASTNQTSMYLCASSFPGQGRYEASFGQGTRLTVV.

This clonotype was observed many times. This sequence joins TRBV7-9 and TRBJ2-6, with D hard to call. There are 18 residues in the CDR3. Deletions cut 1 base from V and 0 bases from J, with 13 bases between. Germline values: CDR1 SEHNR, CDR2 FQNEAQ (reference sequence). As DNA, the CDR3 is TGTGCCAGCAGCTTAGATTTGGTCAGGAGCTCTGGGGCCAACGTCCTGACTTTC. It yields the protein CASSLDLVRSSGANVLTF.

The chain employs TRBV29-1 and TRBJ2-1; TRBD2 aligns across 7 bases. Germline V gene lookup returns CDR1 SQVTM and CDR2 ANQGSEA. J was trimmed by 16 bases and V by 5 bases; bases with no gene match: 14. The CDR3 has 12 residues. The CDR3 DNA sequence: TGCAGCGTTTCTCGCCCGTCTGGGACTATCTTCTTC. It encodes CSVSRPSGTIFF.

The chain's CDR3 is CAIRVERDYGYTF. The CDR3 region has the DNA TGTGCCATCAGAGTCGAGAGAGACTATGGCTACACCTTC. This chain links TRBV10-3 with TRBJ1-2; no clear D. Trimming cost V 6 bases and J 3 bases, with 11 bases left between them. The CDR3 is 13 residues long. Looked up from germline, CDR1 is ENHRY and CDR2 is SYGVKD.